These 28 T cell receptor beta chains originate from one sample sequenced in a study of blood T cell repertoires in COVID-19. The data were produced by immunoSEQ multiplex PCR, yet TCRdb's version contains in-frame clones alone and is incomplete. The sample comprises a few hundred thousand clones, around 86% of which are singletons, and approximately 0.94% rests with the top ten. Sequenced material: peripheral blood. Receptor source: a woman aged 40 to 55 who had recovered from COVID-19.

The chain has TRBV5-3 and TRBJ2-1, with TRBD2 matching 7 bases. TRBV5-3 is classed as an ORF, of uncertain function. The CDR3 is 14 residues long. Trimming cost V 10 bases and J 6 bases; bases outside gene matches: 13. In DNA form, the CDR3 reads TGTGCCCGAATATCCAGCGGCGGGGGCAATGAGCAGTTCTTC. This sequence encodes CARISSGGGNEQFF.

J is TRBJ2-2 and V is TRBV19; weak D call: TRBD2 (5 bases). Deletions cut 6 bases from V and 6 bases from J, with 11 bases between. CDR1 and CDR2 (germline): LNHDA, SQIVND (reference sequence). CDR3 length: 13 residues. The CDR3 is CASRKEGPGELFF. The CDR3 nucleotides are TGTGCCAGTAGAAAAGAGGGCCCCGGGGAGCTGTTTTTT.

The chain joins TRBV11-3 to TRBJ2-7, with a tentative D call TRBD2 (5 bases). The CDR3 sequence is 13 residues long. In germline, CDR1 is SGHNT, CDR2 YENEEA. The V gene lost 5 bases and the J gene lost 2 bases, with 10 bases spanning the gap. The CDR3: CASSPPGTYEQYF. The CDR3, as DNA: TGTGCCAGCAGCCCACCCGGGACCTACGAGCAGTACTTC.

The chain joins TRBV4-1 to TRBJ1-2, with 7 positions matching TRBD1. The CDR3 has 17 amino acids. With 1 base clipped from V and 0 bases from J, the junction kept 8 bases outside the gene matches. Germline-derived CDR1 and CDR2 are MGHRA and YSYEKL. This CDR3 reads CASSQVGTAIANYGYTF. Here the CDR3 DNA reads TGCGCCAGCAGCCAAGTCGGGACAGCCATAGCTAACTATGGCTACACCTTC.

This clone was seen just once. The chain employs TRBV7-8 and TRBJ1-1; D is ambiguous. The CDR3 totals 14 residues. The V end was cut by 1 base, the J end by 2 bases, with 8 bases between. From germline, CDR1 is SGHVS and CDR2 FQNEAQ. The CDR3: CASSLGRENTEAFF. CDR3 DNA sequence: TGTGCCAGCAGCTTAGGGAGGGAAAACACTGAAGCTTTCTTT.

The CDR3 DNA follows: TGTGCCAGCAGTGATAGGGGGTGGGGTTTAAATGAAAAACTGTTTTTT. Amino acid sequence: CASSDRGWGLNEKLFF. The chain employs TRBV2 and TRBJ1-4; perhaps TRBD1 as D (6 bases). V lost 3 bases, J lost 5 bases, and 16 bases lay in between. Germline V CDR1 and CDR2: SNHLY, FYNNEI. This CDR3 comprises 16 residues.

The chain uses TRBV9 and TRBJ2-3; D call uncertain. Per germline, CDR1 SGDLS and CDR2 YYNGEE. The CDR3 consists of 13 residues. Trimming stripped 2 bases from V and 4 bases from J, with 8 bases between. The CDR3 sequence: CASSVGSPDTQYF. Here the CDR3 DNA reads TGTGCCAGCAGCGTCGGGTCCCCAGATACGCAGTATTTT.

This rearrangement joins TRBV19 to TRBJ2-1, with 11 positions matching TRBD2. The J segment lost 7 bases and the V segment lost 9 bases, leaving 17 bases of the junction unmatched. CDR1 and CDR2 from the germline V gene are LNHDA and SQIVND (reference sequence). The CDR3 runs 17 residues. DNA for the CDR3: TGTGCCAGCGCCTCCCCTCTACTAGCGGGAGTAGGGAATGAGCAGTTCTTC. Its translation: CASASPLLAGVGNEQFF. Full variable domain (outside the CDR3, taken from reference TRBV19 and TRBJ2-1): DGGITQSPKYLFRKEGQNVTLSCEQNLNHDAMYWYRQDPGQGLRLIYYSQIVNDFQKGDIAEGYSVSREKKESFPLTVTSAQKNPTAFYLCASASPLLAGVGNEQFFGPGTRLTVL.

The rearrangement joins TRBV27 to TRBJ1-4; 8 bases align to TRBD1. The CDR3 covers 15 residues. The V gene's germline CDR1 is MNHEY and CDR2 SMNVEV (reference sequence). Trimming took 5 bases from V and 7 from J; bases not matched to a gene: 9. This CDR3 reads CASSHDRGGGEKLFF. The CDR3 region has the DNA TGTGCCAGCAGTCACGACAGGGGAGGAGGTGAAAAACTGTTTTTT.

The chain uses TRBV5-1 and TRBJ2-1; 8 bases line up with TRBD2. CDR3 length: 17 amino acids. Germline V CDR1 and CDR2: SGHRS, YFSETQ. With V trimmed by 6 bases and J by 5 bases, 16 bases remained unmatched. The CDR3 bases are TGCGCCAGCAACCTGCTTGGGGCGGGAGGAGGGCACAATGAGCAGTTCTTC. Its translation is CASNLLGAGGGHNEQFF.

The rearrangement joins TRBV21-1 to TRBJ2-3; the listed D gene, TRBD1, was not tested against the DNA. TRBV21-1 constitutes a pseudogene. The CDR3 has 19 residues. In nucleotides, the CDR3 is TGTGCCAGCAGCATAGATGTAACAGGGTGGCCCACTAGCACAGATACGCAGTATTTT. Amino acid sequence: CASSIDVTGWPTSTDTQYF.

This clone was seen more than once but under ten times. The chain recombines TRBV7-2 with TRBJ2-7; D perhaps matches TRBD2 (5 bases). Trimming stripped 2 bases from V and 7 bases from J, with 15 bases between. CDR1 is SGHTA, CDR2 FQGNSA, per germline. The CDR3 is 14 residues long. CDR3 nucleotides: TGTGCCAGCAGCTTAAGCGGTGGGCTGGGGGAGCAGTACTTC. This encodes CASSLSGGLGEQYF.

The V call is TRBV29-1, the J call TRBJ1-1; D gene unclear. CDR1 and CDR2 from the germline V gene are SQVTM and ANQGSEA. V lost 0 bases to trimming and J lost 2 bases, with 10 bases between them. This CDR3 comprises 14 residues. CDR3 DNA: TGCAGCGTTGAAGATAGAGGTTTTAACACTGAAGCTTTCTTT. It encodes CSVEDRGFNTEAFF.

V usage is TRBV30 and J usage is TRBJ1-3; the match to TRBD1 covers 9 bases. This CDR3 comprises 16 residues. V was pared by 2 bases and J by 4 bases, with 9 bases of the junction left unmatched. Germline V CDR1 and CDR2: GTSNPN, SVGIG (reference sequence). In nucleotides, the CDR3 is TGTGCCTGGAGTTTTACAGGGGGCTCTTCGGGAAACACCATATATTTT. Its protein product is CAWSFTGGSSGNTIYF. The full variable domain, with the rest looked up from reference TRBV30 and TRBJ1-3, is SQTIHQWPATLVQPVGSPLSLECTVEGTSNPNLYWYRQAAGRGLQLLFYSVGIGQISSEVPQNLSASRPQDRQFILSSKKLLLSDSGFYLCAWSFTGGSSGNTIYFGEGSWLTVV.

This clone was seen only once. The chain couples TRBV10-3 to TRBJ2-7, with D maybe TRBD1 (6 bases). Germline values: CDR1 ENHRY, CDR2 SYGVKD. This CDR3 region has 15 residues. Trimming took off 10 bases at V and 0 bases at J, with 19 bases between the two ends. Here the CDR3 DNA reads TGTGCCACCCGGCGGTTAGAGGGGGACTCCTACGAGCAGTACTTC. This encodes CATRRLEGDSYEQYF.

The chain links TRBV4-1 to TRBJ2-3; D is possibly TRBD2 (6 bases). The CDR3 loop spans 15 amino acids. The germline V gene encodes CDR1 MGHRA and CDR2 YSYEKL. V lost 4 bases, J lost 2 bases, and 13 bases lay in between. CDR3 amino acids: CASSPPSDPTDTQYF. The DNA of the CDR3 is TGCGCCAGCAGCCCCCCTAGCGATCCCACAGATACGCAGTATTTT.

V usage is TRBV30 and J usage is TRBJ1-6, with a possible D match to TRBD1 (5 bases). Trimming removed 3 bases at V and 7 bases at J, with 16 bases between. The length of the CDR3 is 15 residues. Per the germline V gene, CDR1 is GTSNPN and CDR2 is SVGIG (reference sequence). The CDR3 region is CAWRSPAGPNSPLHF. Written as DNA, the CDR3 is TGTGCCTGGAGATCCCCCGCAGGGCCGAATTCACCCCTCCACTTT.

This sequence joins TRBV5-4 and TRBJ2-3; 12 bases are a match to TRBD2. The CDR3 totals 18 residues. CDR1 is SGHNT and CDR2 is YYREEE in the germline V gene (reference sequence). V gave up 3 bases and J gave up 0 bases; unmatched junction bases: 8. Here the CDR3 reads CASSSGLAGTYSTDTQYF. The CDR3 DNA reads as TGTGCCAGCAGCTCCGGACTAGCGGGAACCTATAGCACAGATACGCAGTATTTT.

V gene TRBV3-1 (or the pseudogene TRBV3-2) combines with J gene TRBJ2-7, with 7 nucleotides matching TRBD2. The CDR3 contains 15 residues. J was trimmed by 3 bases and V by 0 bases; bases with no gene match: 5. The germline V gene has CDR1 LGHDT and CDR2 YNNKEL (reference sequence). The CDR3 DNA reads as TGTGCCAGCAGCCAAGAAGGGGAGGGAGGCTACGAGCAGTACTTC. This encodes CASSQEGEGGYEQYF.

This chain joins TRBV7-2 and TRBJ1-1; D gene uncertain. Germline V gene sequence: CDR1 SGHTA, CDR2 FQGNSA. The CDR3 runs to 13 residues. Trimming removed 3 bases from V and 10 bases from J, with 15 bases in between. For the CDR3, the DNA is TGTGCCAGCAGCTTTGGACTATGGGAGGGAGCTTTCTTT. Its translation is CASSFGLWEGAFF.

The chain recombines TRBV13 with TRBJ1-2; TRBD1 matches at 8 bases. Germline trimming cut 1 base from V and 7 bases from J; bases unmatched to any gene: 5. This CDR3 is built from 14 residues. Germline CDR1 and CDR2: PRHDT and FYEKMQ (reference sequence). The CDR3 DNA is TGTGCCAGCAGCTTAGTCCAGGGGGCTGGTGGCTACACCTTC. Translated, it gives CASSLVQGAGGYTF.

V usage is TRBV5-4 and J usage is TRBJ2-7; 10 bases map to TRBD1. CDR1 and CDR2 from the germline V gene are SGHNT and YYREEE (reference sequence). V lost 0 bases to trimming and J lost 5 bases; unmatched junction nucleotides: 8. This CDR3 comprises 16 residues. Here the CDR3 reads CASSLGNLGQGDEQYF. In nucleotides, the CDR3 is TGTGCCAGCAGCTTGGGTAACCTAGGACAGGGGGACGAGCAGTACTTC.

This clone was counted a single time. CDR3: CASSETGAGEQYF. The CDR3, as DNA: TGTGCCAGCAGTGAGACAGGGGCAGGGGAGCAGTACTTC. The rearrangement uses TRBV2 and TRBJ2-7, with TRBD1 identical over 8 bases. Germline V gene data show CDR1 as SNHLY and CDR2 as FYNNEI. This CDR3 contains 13 residues. Trimming took 3 bases from V and 7 from J; bases not matched to a gene: 5.

This chain uses TRBV7-3 with TRBJ2-1; D ambiguous. Trimming removed 5 bases from V and 3 bases from J, with 17 bases in between. The CDR3 totals 16 residues. Germline loops: CDR1 SGHTA, CDR2 FQGTGA. The CDR3 here is CASSIRKDSNYNEQFF. The CDR3 coding sequence is TGTGCCAGCAGCATACGGAAAGACTCAAACTACAATGAGCAGTTCTTC.

CDR3 sequence reads: CATSDLNWRGNTGELFF. Here the CDR3 DNA reads TGTGCCACCAGTGATTTGAACTGGCGGGGGAACACCGGGGAGCTGTTTTTT. The V gene is TRBV24-1, the J gene TRBJ2-2; D perhaps matches TRBD2 (6 bases). The CDR3 sequence is 17 residues long. V was shortened by 0 bases and J by 1 base, with 11 bases between the two germline ends. The germline CDR1 and CDR2 sequences are KGHDR and SFDVKD.

The chain joins TRBV5-1 to TRBJ2-7, with 8 bases lining up with TRBD2. Per germline, CDR1 SGHRS and CDR2 YFSETQ. This CDR3 has 17 residues. V was clipped by 0 bases and J by 0 bases; unmatched bases: 8. CDR3 in amino acids: CASSLGGSGGSSYEQYF. CDR3 nucleotide sequence: TGCGCCAGCAGCTTGGGAGGTTCGGGGGGGAGCTCCTACGAGCAGTACTTC.

The table lists this clone with a count of one. V usage is TRBV19 and J usage is TRBJ2-7; D is possibly TRBD2 (6 bases). CDR1 is LNHDA and CDR2 is SQIVND in the germline V gene (reference sequence). CDR3 size: 13 residues. With 5 bases removed from V and 2 bases from J, the gap between germline ends came to 10 bases. The CDR3 here is CASSGGFAYEQYF. The CDR3, as DNA: TGTGCCAGTAGTGGGGGGTTCGCCTACGAGCAGTACTTC.

For this clone: This sample also contains other DNA sequences that code for the same CDR3. The rearrangement uses TRBV5-1 and TRBJ2-7, with TRBD2 matching over 9 bases. Germline CDR1 and CDR2: SGHRS and YFSETQ. Trimming removed 4 bases from V and 4 bases from J; junction bases left unmatched: 6. This CDR3 is built from 14 residues. CDR3 sequence (DNA): TGCGCCAGCAGCCTCCTAGCGGGAACGTACGAGCAGTACTTC. Protein sequence: CASSLLAGTYEQYF.